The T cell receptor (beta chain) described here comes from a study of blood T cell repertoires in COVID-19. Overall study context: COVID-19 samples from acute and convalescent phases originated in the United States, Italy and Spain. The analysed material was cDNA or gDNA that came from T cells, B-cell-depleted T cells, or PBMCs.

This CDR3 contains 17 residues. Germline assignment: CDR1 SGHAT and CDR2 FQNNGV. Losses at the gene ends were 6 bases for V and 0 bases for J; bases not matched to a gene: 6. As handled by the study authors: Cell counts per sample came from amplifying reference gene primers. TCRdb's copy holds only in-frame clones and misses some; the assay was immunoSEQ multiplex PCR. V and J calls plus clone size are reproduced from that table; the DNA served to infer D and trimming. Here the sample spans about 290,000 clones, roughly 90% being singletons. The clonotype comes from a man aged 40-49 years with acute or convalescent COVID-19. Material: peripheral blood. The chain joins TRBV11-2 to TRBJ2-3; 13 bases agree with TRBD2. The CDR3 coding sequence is TGTGCCAGCAGACTAGCGGGGGGGCTTTCCAGCACAGATACGCAGTATTTT. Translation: CASRLAGGLSSTDTQYF.